This T cell receptor (beta chain) was identified in a study of post-analysis software for immune sequencing data (dated by TCRdb to between 2014 and 2017). With regard to the full study: The recorded disease courses included relapsing-remitting, secondary progressive and progressive-relapsing multiple sclerosis, and some patients had no subtype annotation. The multiple sclerosis patient repertoires were compared with ten to eleven previously published healthy control repertoires from donors aged about 6 to 26 years. A subset of samples was prepared in parallel using single-end sample barcoding, then pooled and co-amplified after Illumina adapter ligation. General findings and caveats noted by the study authors: Four or five TRBV segments, including TRBV5-6, TRBV5-1 and TRBV20-1, were significantly more frequent in patients than controls. The multiple sclerosis patient group was slightly younger than the control group. Normalized Chao1 diversity was significantly lower in multiple sclerosis patients than controls, suggesting substantial peripheral T-cell clonal expansion. Strong co-clustering of samples prepared in the same batch was shown by direct clustering with F measure, prompting a batch-effect correction.

This clonotype occurred many times. No antigen is known for it. It has no much larger one-base neighbor in the sample; base qualities were not kept. Libraries were prepared through PCR. The sample was run on an Illumina HiSeq 2500. To reduce PCR and sequencing biases, unique molecular identifiers were built into the TCR beta cDNA libraries. Per 1 to 10 million input T cells, 500,000 or so cDNA molecules were obtained, such that each molecule approximated one T cell. Patient libraries were prepared and sequenced with the same protocol used for the earlier healthy control dataset. Samples belonging to the same batch were prepared together, multiplexed and sequenced on a shared HiSeq lane. Under the source paper's analysis protocol: Raw barcoded reads were processed with MIGEC, and single-read molecular identifier groups were discarded before consensus assembly and CDR3 extraction. VDJtools was used for post-analysis of the clonotype tables, and diversity was normalized by down-sampling every dataset to the size of the smallest sample. To correct batch-related cross-sample contamination, repertoire overlap clustering matched CDR3 amino acid sequences but not nucleotide sequences. TCRdb reanalyzed the raw reads on its own, using fastp at Q25 for trimming and MiXCR for clone calling, and kept in-frame beta chains. Rows merge per CDR3 protein into single entries with the most common DNA and genes. The V and J calls, along with clone size, are taken from TCRdb and not from the paper's own processing. The sample table records around 260,000 distinct CDR3 sequences; 35% to 45% of these occur just once. The top ten hold 4.5% to 5.5% of the sample.

To demonstrate the VDJtools post-analysis software, the study profiled TCR beta repertoires from the peripheral blood of about 13 young patients with multiple sclerosis. The multiple sclerosis patients were children and adolescents between roughly 6 and 17 years of age. Taken from cysteine to phenylalanine, the CDR3 has 14 residues. Only the CDR3 part of the read is kept: 42 bases, read in frame from the first base. Trimming removed 0 bases from V and 9 bases from J; the gene matches leave 1 base unexplained. Taken from the germline V gene, the CDR1 and CDR2 loops are SGHRS and YFSETQ. The chain uses TRBV5-1 and TRBJ2-1, and 12 junction bases match TRBD2. The sequence derives from a girl between 10 and 17 years old with multiple sclerosis. The sequencing sample was made of blood. The CDR3 here reads CASSLASGGGEQFF. The bases are TGCGCCAGCAGCTTGGCTAGCGGGGGGGGTGAGCAGTTCTTC.